The 27 T cell receptor beta chains reported below all come from one sample, sequenced in a study of shared clonotypes between healthy human individuals. Only in-frame clones appear in the TCRdb table, and some are missing; sequencing was by immunoSEQ multiplex PCR. The sample shows 2.3 million or so clones, approximately 93% of them seen only once. The sequenced sample was naive CD4+ T cells from PBMCs. Documented subset: CD45RA+ positively selected. Receptors were obtained from a man younger than 30 in good health. Some clones in this sample may be carry-over from other donors' samples.

The chain has TRBV2 and TRBJ2-7; the D gene is possibly TRBD1 (5 bases). This CDR3 is built from 15 residues. V lost 4 bases and J 5 bases, leaving 18 bases between the germline ends. Germline-derived CDR1 and CDR2 are SNHLY and FYNNEI. DNA of the CDR3: TGTGCCAGCAGTGGTGATAGGGGTCCGGCCCACGAGCAGTACTTC. Its translation is CASSGDRGPAHEQYF.

This chain connects TRBV5-1 to TRBJ2-7; D might be TRBD1 or TRBD2, each matching 5 bases. The CDR3 length is 16 residues. Germline lookup yields CDR1 SGHRS and CDR2 YFSETQ. Trimming left V 0 bases short and J 4 bases short, with 17 bases between. CDR3 in DNA: TGCGCCAGCAGCTTGGTACCAGGGACCTCTTCTTACGAGCAGTACTTC. It is translated as CASSLVPGTSSYEQYF.

As for this clone: The sample holds other DNA sequences that translate to the same CDR3. The rearrangement joins TRBV5-1 to TRBJ1-1, with a possible D match to TRBD1 (5 bases). The germline V gene has CDR1 SGHRS and CDR2 YFSETQ. The V gene lost 5 bases and the J gene lost 1 base, with 9 bases spanning the gap. The CDR3 spans 13 residues. The CDR3 loop reads CASSRGENTEAFF. As DNA, the CDR3 is TGCGCCAGCAGTCGGGGGGAGAACACTGAAGCTTTCTTT.

The chain combines TRBV18 with TRBJ1-3, with D unclear. CDR3 length: 14 amino acids. CDR1 is KGHSH and CDR2 is LQKENI in the germline V gene. With 6 bases removed from V and 0 bases from J, the gap between germline ends came to 9 bases. The CDR3 loop is CASSSQPSGNTIYF. CDR3 sequence (DNA): TGTGCCAGCTCGAGCCAGCCCTCTGGAAACACCATATATTTT.

V is TRBV2 and J is TRBJ1-4; no clear D gene. There are 12 residues in the CDR3. In germline, CDR1 is SNHLY, CDR2 FYNNEI. This chain's CDR3 is CAARGPYEKLFF. The CDR3 DNA sequence: TGTGCTGCCCGAGGGCCCTATGAAAAACTGTTTTTT.

This chain connects TRBV28 to TRBJ1-1; the D gene is possibly TRBD1 (5 bases). CDR3 length: 14 residues. From germline, CDR1 is MDHEN and CDR2 SYDVKM. Between the trimmed V and J ends, which lost 7 bases and 7 bases, there was a span of 19 bases. As DNA, the CDR3 is TGTGCCAGCACCCCACCAGCCGACAGTTATGAAGCTTTCTTT. Translating gives CASTPPADSYEAFF.

Turning to this clone: In the same sample, other DNA sequences code for this CDR3. The chain is built from TRBV9 and TRBJ2-2; D is uncertain. Germline V CDR1 and CDR2: SGDLS, YYNGEE. CDR3 length: 14 amino acids. With 0 bases removed from V and 1 base from J, the gap between germline ends came to 4 bases. CDR3 sequence: CASSVGVNTGELFF. CDR3 DNA: TGTGCCAGCAGCGTAGGGGTGAACACCGGGGAGCTGTTTTTT. The whole variable domain, remainder taken from reference TRBV9 and TRBJ2-2, is DSGVTQTPKHLITATGQRVTLRCSPRSGDLSVYWYQQSLDQGLQFLIQYYNGEERAKGNILERFSAQQFPDLHSELNLSSLELGDSALYFCASSVGVNTGELFFGEGSRLTVL.

The sample holds one count of this clone. The rearrangement joins TRBV6-1 to TRBJ2-7, with no clear D. The CDR3 spans 13 residues. Deletions cut 1 base from V and 9 bases from J, with 13 bases between. Per the germline V gene, CDR1 is MNHNS and CDR2 is SASEGT. CDR3 bases: TGTGCCAGCAGTGAAGGGATGGTGGCGGCGCAGTACTTC. The encoded protein is CASSEGMVAAQYF.

The chain uses TRBV6-1 and TRBJ2-2, with TRBD1 matching 7 bases. Germline loops: CDR1 MNHNS, CDR2 SASEGT. Trimming cost V 6 bases and J 1 base; bases outside gene matches: 5. The CDR3 covers 15 residues. Here the CDR3 DNA reads TGTGCCAGCAGCGCCGGGACAGTGAACACCGGGGAGCTGTTTTTT. Its protein is CASSAGTVNTGELFF.

The J gene is TRBJ2-7, the V gene TRBV4-1, with D possibly being TRBD2 (5 bases). The germline CDR1 and CDR2 sequences are MGHRA and YSYEKL. The V and J ends lost 3 bases and 3 bases respectively, with 12 bases between them. The CDR3 has 14 amino acids. The chain's CDR3 is CASSQWERRYEQYF. The CDR3 region has the DNA TGCGCCAGCAGCCAGTGGGAGCGTCGCTACGAGCAGTACTTC.

The CDR3 coding sequence is TGTGCCAGCAGCCACCAATACTCGCTAGCCAAAAACATTCAGTACTTC. This codes for CASSHQYSLAKNIQYF. The J gene is TRBJ2-4, the V gene TRBV2, with D hard to call. Looked up from germline, CDR1 is SNHLY and CDR2 is FYNNEI. The germline V and J ends were trimmed by 6 bases and 0 bases, with 15 bases remaining between them. The CDR3 sequence is 16 residues long.

The chain has TRBV5-3 and TRBJ2-1; the D is unclear. TRBV5-3 has ORF status, its function being uncertain. The CDR3 extends over 13 amino acids. Trimming left V 2 bases short and J 5 bases short, with 8 bases between. CDR3 residues: CARSFYRNNEQFF. CDR3 in DNA: TGTGCCAGAAGCTTCTACAGAAACAATGAGCAGTTCTTC.

This clone was seen just once. This chain links TRBV27 with TRBJ2-1; 9 positions match TRBD2. The V gene's germline CDR1 is MNHEY and CDR2 SMNVEV (reference sequence). The CDR3 runs 15 residues. The J segment lost 8 bases and the V segment lost 5 bases, leaving 10 bases of the junction unmatched. CDR3 DNA: TGTGCCAGCAGTAGATGGCTAGCGGGGATCTATGAGCAGTTCTTC. Translating it yields CASSRWLAGIYEQFF.

CDR3 sequence: CASSVHPQTRSPGQPQHF. The CDR3 DNA reads TGTGCCAGTAGTGTACACCCCCAAACTCGATCCCCGGGTCAGCCCCAGCATTTT. J is TRBJ1-5 and V is TRBV19; unclear D gene. This CDR3 has 18 amino acids. Germline CDR1 LNHDA, CDR2 SQIVND (reference sequence). V was cut by 5 bases and J by 6 bases, with 26 bases left in between.

The DNA of the CDR3 is TGTGCCAGCAGCTTCGGTCAGGTGGGCTCACCCCTCCACTTT. As protein: CASSFGQVGSPLHF. The rearrangement joins TRBV5-4 to TRBJ1-6; D is uncertain. CDR1 and CDR2 (germline): SGHNT, YYREEE (reference sequence). CDR3 length equals 14 residues. Trimming took 2 bases from V and 10 from J, leaving 13 bases between them.

The CDR3 region is CASSLVVNSYEQYF. CDR3 nucleotide sequence: TGTGCCAGCAGCTTGGTTGTAAATTCCTACGAGCAGTACTTC. The chain has TRBV5-4 and TRBJ2-7; D gene unclear. The CDR3 spans 14 residues. Trimming took off 0 bases at V and 1 base at J, with 8 bases between the two ends. CDR1 is SGHNT, CDR2 YYREEE, per germline (reference sequence).

The V and J genes are TRBV7-2 and TRBJ2-1; 13 bases fit TRBD2. Germline CDR1 SGHTA, CDR2 FQGNSA. The CDR3 extends over 14 amino acids. The V and J ends lost 3 bases and 15 bases, in that order; junction bases with no gene match: 8. CDR3 sequence (DNA): TGTGCCAGCAGCTTGGGGACTAGCGGGGCCAAAGTGTTCTTC. Its protein is CASSLGTSGAKVFF.

This chain joins TRBV9 and TRBJ2-1, with TRBD2 identical over 10 bases. From germline, CDR1 is SGDLS and CDR2 YYNGEE. The CDR3 totals 15 residues. V shed 5 bases and J 4 bases; nucleotides not matched to a gene: 6. CDR3 nucleotide sequence: TGTGCCAGCAGACCGGGACTAGCGCCTTACAATGAGCAGTTCTTC. It codes for CASRPGLAPYNEQFF.

The chain couples TRBV2 to TRBJ2-1; D tentatively reads TRBD1 or TRBD2 (6 bases each). The V and J ends lost 11 bases and 7 bases respectively, with 18 bases between them. CDR3 length: 13 residues. Germline CDR1 SNHLY, CDR2 FYNNEI. This chain's CDR3 is CACQGRRGNEQFF. The DNA for the CDR3 is TGTGCCTGTCAAGGTAGGAGGGGGAATGAGCAGTTCTTC.

This clone has only one observation. V gene TRBV6-6 combines with J gene TRBJ2-3; 7 nucleotides line up with TRBD2. Losses at the gene ends were 6 bases for V and 1 base for J; bases not matched to a gene: 7. The germline CDR1 and CDR2 sequences are MNHNY and SVGAGI (reference sequence). This CDR3 is built from 15 residues. CDR3 bases: TGTGCCAGCAGCTCTAGCGGAGGAGGCACAGATACGCAGTATTTT. Encoded protein: CASSSSGGGTDTQYF.

This chain connects TRBV6-1 to TRBJ1-2; 7 nucleotides match TRBD1. In germline, CDR1 is MNHNS, CDR2 SASEGT. There are 14 residues in the CDR3. V lost 6 bases, J lost 8 bases, and 12 bases stayed unmatched. The DNA for the CDR3 is TGTGCCAGCAGCCGGGACAGCCAAGCTGTAGGCTACACCTTC. The encoded protein is CASSRDSQAVGYTF.

DNA for the CDR3: TGCGCCAGCGAGTGGGGAGCGAACACCGGGGAGCTGTTTTTT. Residues: CASEWGANTGELFF. The gene calls are TRBV5-1 and TRBJ2-2, with D maybe TRBD2 (5 bases). V lost 7 bases to trimming and J lost 0 bases, with 10 bases between them. This CDR3 is built from 14 residues. In germline, CDR1 is SGHRS, CDR2 YFSETQ.

The J gene is TRBJ2-1, the V gene TRBV30, with 11 bases lining up with TRBD2. Per germline, CDR1 GTSNPN and CDR2 SVGIG (reference sequence). The CDR3 consists of 15 residues. Trimming removed 0 bases from V and 9 bases from J; junction bases left unmatched: 7. The CDR3 sequence: CAWSVTSGSKVEQFF. For the CDR3, the DNA is TGTGCCTGGAGTGTAACTAGCGGGAGTAAGGTTGAGCAGTTCTTC.

J is TRBJ2-2 and V is TRBV30; a possible D gene is TRBD2 (5 bases). V lost 4 bases and J 1 base, leaving 13 bases between the germline ends. The CDR3 sequence is 15 residues long. CDR1 is GTSNPN and CDR2 is SVGIG in the germline V gene (reference sequence). In DNA form, the CDR3 reads TGTGCCTGGAAACTAGGAGAGGTGAACACCGGGGAGCTGTTTTTT. It yields the protein CAWKLGEVNTGELFF.

This clone was seen just once. J is TRBJ2-7 and V is TRBV11-3; TRBD1 aligns across 7 bases. This CDR3 contains 13 residues. In germline, CDR1 is SGHNT, CDR2 YENEEA. With 5 bases clipped from V and 2 bases from J, the junction kept 3 bases outside the gene matches. The CDR3 DNA reads TGTGCCAGCAGCCGTGGGACAGCCTACGAGCAGTACTTC. This encodes CASSRGTAYEQYF.

V usage is TRBV28 and J usage is TRBJ1-1, with D tentatively TRBD1 (6 bases). This CDR3 spans 15 amino acids. The germline gives CDR1 MDHEN, CDR2 SYDVKM. With 8 bases removed from V and 1 base from J, the gap between germline ends came to 17 bases. The CDR3 is CASRVSTGPNTEAFF. The CDR3 DNA sequence: TGTGCCAGCCGCGTATCAACAGGGCCGAACACTGAAGCTTTCTTT.

This chain links TRBV7-9 with TRBJ1-6; no clear D. The V and J ends lost 3 bases and 10 bases respectively, with 10 bases between them. This CDR3 spans 13 amino acids. Germline lookup yields CDR1 SEHNR and CDR2 FQNEAQ (reference sequence). As DNA, the CDR3 is TGTGCCAGCAGCTTCCTTCCCGGGTCACCCCTCCACTTT. The encoded protein is CASSFLPGSPLHF.